One sample yielded the 28 T cell receptor beta chains listed below, sequenced in a study of blood T cell repertoires in COVID-19. The protocol was immunoSEQ multiplex PCR, while the TCRdb copy is restricted to in-frame clones and leaves out a portion. The data contain some 160,000 clones, around four fifths of them singletons. Input material: peripheral blood. The receptors were sampled from a woman aged 70-85 years who had recovered from COVID-19.

This clone was observed once. The J gene is TRBJ2-1, the V gene TRBV11-2, with TRBD1 identical over 10 bases. V trimming: 5 bases; J trimming: 7 bases; junction bases outside the gene matches: 11. Germline V lookup: CDR1 SGHAT, CDR2 FQNNGV. The CDR3 is made up of 16 amino acids. This CDR3 is CASSAAGTGERNEQFF. Here the CDR3 DNA reads TGTGCCAGCAGCGCCGCCGGGACAGGGGAGAGGAATGAGCAGTTCTTC. Full variable domain (rest looked up from reference TRBV11-2 and TRBJ2-1): EAGVAQSPRYKIIEKRQSVAFWCNPISGHATLYWYQQILGQGPKLLIQFQNNGVVDDSQLPKDRFSAERLKGVDSTLKIQPAKLEDSAVYLCASSAAGTGERNEQFFGPGTRLTVL.

The gene calls are TRBV7-2 and TRBJ1-3; no reliable D call. With 0 bases removed from V and 4 bases from J, the gap between germline ends came to 10 bases. CDR1 is SGHTA and CDR2 is FQGNSA in the germline V gene. The CDR3 runs 15 residues. The CDR3 bases are TGTGCCAGCAGCTTAGCGCTGGGCCCCGGAAACACCATATATTTT. Its translation: CASSLALGPGNTIYF.

DNA for the CDR3: TGTGCCAGTAGTCCACAGGGGGCATCGGTCGAGCAGTACTTC. It codes for CASSPQGASVEQYF. The chain employs TRBV19 and TRBJ2-7, with 9 bases lining up with TRBD1. CDR3 length: 14 amino acids. V was clipped by 5 bases and J by 6 bases; unmatched bases: 8. Germline V gene lookup returns CDR1 LNHDA and CDR2 SQIVND (reference sequence).

This clone was observed a few times. The gene calls are TRBV18 and TRBJ1-6, with TRBD1 as a possible D gene (5 bases). Germline V gene lookup returns CDR1 KGHSH and CDR2 LQKENI. V was shortened by 3 bases and J by 6 bases, with 9 bases between the two germline ends. This CDR3 contains 14 residues. CDR3 in DNA: TGTGCCAGCTCACCGGTAAGGGGTAATTCACCCCTCCACTTT. This codes for CASSPVRGNSPLHF.

The chain employs TRBV28 and TRBJ2-1; TRBD2 agrees at 10 bases. Germline V gene data show CDR1 as MDHEN and CDR2 as SYDVKM. With 6 bases clipped from V and 3 bases from J, the junction kept 8 bases outside the gene matches. The CDR3 covers 16 residues. In DNA, the CDR3 is TGTGCCAGCAGGACCATAGCGGGAGGTTTCTACAATGAGCAGTTCTTC. Its translation: CASRTIAGGFYNEQFF.

This chain connects TRBV28 to TRBJ2-7; the D is unclear. The CDR3 has 12 residues. CDR1 and CDR2 from the germline V gene are MDHEN and SYDVKM. V lost 3 bases and J 3 bases, leaving 6 bases between the germline ends. CDR3 nucleotides: TGTGCCAGCAGTTTTCAGAACTACGAGCAGTACTTC. It yields the protein CASSFQNYEQYF.

V usage is TRBV27 and J usage is TRBJ1-4; D may be TRBD1 (6 bases). V was pared by 6 bases and J by 4 bases, with 21 bases between. Germline assignment: CDR1 MNHEY and CDR2 SMNVEV (reference sequence). This CDR3 is 17 amino acids long. DNA of the CDR3: TGTGCCAGCAGACCCCGCCGGGGGGCAGCAAATAATGAAAAACTGTTTTTT. Amino acid sequence: CASRPRRGAANNEKLFF.

The chain uses TRBV19 and TRBJ2-3; 9 nucleotides match TRBD2. The trim removed 6 bases at V and 5 bases at J, leaving 6 bases unmatched. In germline, CDR1 is LNHDA, CDR2 SQIVND (reference sequence). The CDR3 length is 14 residues. The CDR3 DNA is TGTGCCAGTAGCCCTAGCGGGGTGCTAGATACGCAGTATTTT. Protein product: CASSPSGVLDTQYF.

The V call is TRBV6-5, the J call TRBJ2-4, with D hard to call. The germline V and J ends were trimmed by 11 bases and 1 base, with 12 bases remaining between them. The germline CDR1 and CDR2 sequences are MNHEY and SVGAGI. The length of the CDR3 is 13 residues. The DNA of the CDR3 is TGTGCCGCCTGGGCGCCCGCCAAAAACATTCAGTACTTC. Protein: CAAWAPAKNIQYF.

The J gene is TRBJ1-4, the V gene TRBV18; D ambiguous. CDR1 is KGHSH, CDR2 LQKENI, per germline. V gave up 0 bases and J gave up 6 bases, with 8 bases separating them. The CDR3 totals 14 residues. The CDR3 region has the DNA TGTGCCAGCTCACCACCGGGAGCCTATGAAAAACTGTTTTTT. It encodes CASSPPGAYEKLFF.

The CDR3 nucleotides read TGTGCCAGCAGTTACGGGCCTCGACGGGAGCAGTACTTC. This sequence encodes CASSYGPRREQYF. The chain carries TRBV6-2 or TRBV6-3 and TRBJ2-7; no definite D call. There are 13 residues in the CDR3. Germline CDR1 MNHEY, CDR2 SVGEGT. Trimming took off 2 bases at V and 7 bases at J, with 12 bases between the two ends.

This chain connects TRBV3-1 (or the pseudogene TRBV3-2) to TRBJ1-2; D gene uncertain. The CDR3 extends over 14 amino acids. Germline V lookup: CDR1 LGHDT, CDR2 YNNKEL (reference sequence). V was trimmed by 1 base and J by 7 bases, leaving 13 bases between them. This CDR3 is CASSQAYGLRGYTF. The CDR3 region has the DNA TGTGCCAGCAGCCAAGCCTACGGGTTACGTGGCTACACCTTC.

J is TRBJ1-2 and V is TRBV6-6, with no clear D. The V end was cut by 7 bases, the J end by 5 bases, with 11 bases between. The CDR3 spans 12 residues. The germline CDR1 and CDR2 sequences are MNHNY and SVGAGI (reference sequence). The CDR3 nucleotides read TGTGCCAGCACGCGGCCGGGGTATGGCTACACCTTC. Residues: CASTRPGYGYTF.

To note about this clone: This CDR3 is also generated by other DNA sequences in the sample. The V and J genes are TRBV18 and TRBJ2-6; D might be TRBD2 (5 bases). V dropped 1 base and J dropped 0 bases, with 10 bases sitting between them. Germline-derived CDR1 and CDR2 are KGHSH and LQKENI. The CDR3 covers 17 residues. The CDR3 bases are TGTGCCAGCTCACCACGGACGGGAAACTCTGGGGCCAACGTCCTGACTTTC. Translating gives CASSPRTGNSGANVLTF. Full variable domain (rest looked up from reference TRBV18 and TRBJ2-6): NAGVMQNPRHLVRRRGQEARLRCSPMKGHSHVYWYRQLPEEGLKFMVYLQKENIIDESGMPKERFSAEFPKEGPSILRIQQVVRGDSAAYFCASSPRTGNSGANVLTFGAGSRLTVL.

In its sample, this clone was seen a few times. The rearrangement uses TRBV4-2 and TRBJ1-1; D is ambiguous. The CDR3 is 16 residues long. Germline CDR1 LGHNA, CDR2 YNFKEQ. Trimming cost V 4 bases and J 2 bases, with 17 bases left between them. CDR3 nucleotide sequence: TGTGCCAGCAGCCCCGATTGGAGCTATGCCAACACTGAAGCTTTCTTT. This encodes CASSPDWSYANTEAFF.

The chain couples TRBV7-8 to TRBJ2-5; D possibly corresponds to TRBD2 (6 bases). CDR1 SGHVS and CDR2 FQNEAQ come from the germline V gene. The CDR3 covers 13 residues. Deletions cut 5 bases from V and 1 base from J, with 8 bases between. CDR3: CASSGGTQETQYF. The DNA of the CDR3 is TGTGCCAGCAGCGGGGGGACCCAAGAGACCCAGTACTTC.

The rearrangement uses TRBV29-1 and TRBJ1-1, with 8 bases aligning to TRBD1. The V segment lost 7 bases and the J segment 4 bases; nucleotides outside the gene matches: 8. This CDR3 region has 13 residues. Per germline, CDR1 SQVTM and CDR2 ANQGSEA. The chain's CDR3 is CSGNRGTGTEAFF. CDR3 coding DNA: TGCAGCGGGAACAGGGGGACCGGCACTGAAGCTTTCTTT.

The rearrangement uses TRBV7-9 and TRBJ2-7; D might be TRBD1 (6 bases). V was shortened by 5 bases and J by 4 bases, with 18 bases between the two germline ends. From germline, CDR1 is SEHNR and CDR2 FQNEAQ (reference sequence). There are 15 residues in the CDR3. CDR3 loop: CASSPTVGRGYEQYF. The CDR3, as DNA: TGTGCCAGCAGCCCTACGGTGGGCAGGGGATACGAGCAGTACTTC.

The gene calls are TRBV7-9 and TRBJ2-2; D might be TRBD1 (5 bases). CDR1 SEHNR and CDR2 FQNEAQ come from the germline V gene (reference sequence). Trimming removed 9 bases at V and 0 bases at J, with 8 bases between. CDR3 length: 13 residues. CDR3 protein: CARGDPNTGELFF. Here the CDR3 DNA reads TGTGCCAGAGGGGATCCGAACACCGGGGAGCTGTTTTTT. The full variable domain, rest sourced from reference TRBV7-9 and TRBJ2-2, is DTGVSQNPRHKITKRGQNVTFRCDPISEHNRLYWYRQTLGQGPEFLTYFQNEAQLEKSRLLSDRFSAERPKGSFSTLEIQRTEQGDSAMYLCARGDPNTGELFFGEGSRLTVL.

The gene calls are TRBV3-1 (or the pseudogene TRBV3-2) and TRBJ2-5, with 7 bases aligning to TRBD2. The CDR3 loop spans 17 amino acids. Germline trimming cut 0 bases from V and 5 bases from J; bases unmatched to any gene: 12. Germline V CDR1 and CDR2: LGHDT, YNNKEL (reference sequence). Written as DNA, the CDR3 is TGTGCCAGCAGCCAAGATCGGGGCAGCACCGGGGGGGAGACCCAGTACTTC. It translates to CASSQDRGSTGGETQYF.

Only a few counts were recorded for this clone. CDR3 amino acids: CASSLFPPRSYEQYF. The CDR3 bases are TGTGCCAGCAGTTTATTCCCCCCTAGATCCTACGAGCAGTACTTC. This sequence joins TRBV28 and TRBJ2-7; D ambiguous. Deletions cut 1 base from V and 1 base from J, with 11 bases between. The germline gives CDR1 MDHEN, CDR2 SYDVKM. There are 15 residues in the CDR3.

On this clone: Mismatch with germline at one junction end may stem from a read error. The gene calls are TRBV7-8 and TRBJ2-3; D possibly corresponds to TRBD2 (6 bases). The CDR3 totals 16 residues. Germline CDR1 SGHVS, CDR2 FQNEAQ. The chain's CDR3 is CASSPRGTGSTDTQYF. CDR3 in DNA: TGTGCCAGCAGCCCCCGTGGGACTGGGAGCACGGATACGCAGTATTTT. Variable domain in full (rest from reference TRBV7-8 and TRBJ2-3): GAGVSQSPRYKVAKRGQDVALRCDPISGHVSLFWYQQALGQGPEFLTYFQNEAQLDKSGLPSDRFFAERPEGSVSTLKIQRTQQEDSAVYLCASSPRGTGSTDTQYFGPGTRLTVL.

The chain couples TRBV18 to TRBJ2-7; possibly TRBD1 for D (5 bases). Germline V gene sequence: CDR1 KGHSH, CDR2 LQKENI. The length of the CDR3 is 13 residues. Trimming stripped 3 bases from V and 5 bases from J, with 11 bases between. The CDR3 DNA follows: TGTGCCAGCTCACCGTCAGGGAACCACGAGCAGTACTTC. Residues: CASSPSGNHEQYF.

The rearrangement links TRBV7-8 to TRBJ1-1; D possibly corresponds to TRBD1 (5 bases). Germline loops: CDR1 SGHVS, CDR2 FQNEAQ. With 5 bases removed from V and 0 bases from J, the gap between germline ends came to 16 bases. There are 16 residues in the CDR3. The CDR3 sequence is CASSSLRGEMNTEAFF. The CDR3, as DNA: TGTGCCAGCAGCAGCCTACGGGGGGAGATGAACACTGAAGCTTTCTTT.

V usage is TRBV5-1 and J usage is TRBJ1-6; D gene ambiguous. CDR1 and CDR2 (germline): SGHRS, YFSETQ. Trimming took off 2 bases at V and 2 bases at J, with 5 bases between the two ends. The CDR3 spans 14 residues. CDR3 sequence (DNA): TGCGCCAGCAGCTTTCAGACCTATAATTCACCCCTCCACTTT. Translation: CASSFQTYNSPLHF.

This clone has only one observation. The chain combines TRBV5-1 with TRBJ1-2; a weak D match, TRBD1 (6 bases). The V and J ends lost 4 bases and 4 bases respectively, with 17 bases between them. The V gene's germline CDR1 is SGHRS and CDR2 YFSETQ. The CDR3 covers 15 residues. DNA for the CDR3: TGCGCCAGCAGCCCGGGGGGGACACCAATCTATGGCTACACCTTC. Its protein is CASSPGGTPIYGYTF.

The J gene is TRBJ1-1, the V gene TRBV18; 8 bases fit TRBD1. The CDR3 length is 14 residues. Germline CDR1 and CDR2: KGHSH and LQKENI. With 2 bases clipped from V and 10 bases from J, the junction kept 9 bases outside the gene matches. DNA for the CDR3: TGTGCCAGCTCACCAGGCCGGACAGGGTCGGGAGCTTTCTTT. It encodes CASSPGRTGSGAFF. Complete variable domain (other parts from reference TRBV18 and TRBJ1-1): NAGVMQNPRHLVRRRGQEARLRCSPMKGHSHVYWYRQLPEEGLKFMVYLQKENIIDESGMPKERFSAEFPKEGPSILRIQQVVRGDSAAYFCASSPGRTGSGAFFGQGTRLTVV.

J is TRBJ1-3 and V is TRBV28; D may be TRBD1 (5 bases). Germline V lookup: CDR1 MDHEN, CDR2 SYDVKM. The CDR3 extends over 16 amino acids. The germline V and J ends were trimmed by 5 bases and 2 bases, with 16 bases remaining between them. The DNA for the CDR3 is TGTGCCAGCAGTCCCCCCGGGGGAATCACTGGAAACACCATATATTTT. This translates into CASSPPGGITGNTIYF.